These T cell receptor beta chains were read from a single sample in a study of T cell repertoires in cytomegalovirus infection. No antigens are known for them. TCRdb called the reads again in MiXCR, with one record for every CDR3 protein. Here the sample spans roughly 990,000 distinct CDR3 sequences, around 30% being singletons. The sequencing used cultured CD8+ T cells from PBMCs, collected from culture after CMV antigen stimulation. All receptors derive from a human donor in good health (CMV status not recorded). Some clones in this sample may be carry-over from other donors' samples. The CDR3 runs from the conserved cysteine through the conserved F or W. D genes are given only for firm matches. For some rows the clone size is stated as once, few or many, or as a class when expanded; others skip it.

-	TRBV6-5	TRBJ2-1	few	CASSYFAGTSLYNEQFF	TGTGCCAGCAGTTACTTTGCCGGGACTTCTCTATACAATGAGCAGTTCTTC
-	TRBV15	TRBJ1-5	few	CATSSVGSGRPQHF	TGTGCCACCAGCTCAGTCGGTAGCGGGCGGCCCCAGCATTTT
TRBD1	TRBV27	TRBJ1-1	few	CASRGQGWATEAFF	TGTGCCAGCAGGGGACAGGGGTGGGCCACTGAAGCTTTCTTT
-	TRBV20-1	TRBJ2-1	-	CSASLGPYNEQFF	TGCAGTGCTAGCCTCGGACCTTACAATGAGCAGTTCTTC
-	TRBV5-6	TRBJ2-1	-	CASSLSWGSDYNEQFF	TGTGCCAGCAGCTTAAGTTGGGGATCTGACTACAATGAGCAGTTCTTC
TRBD1	TRBV7-6	TRBJ2-1	many	CASSLRGPREQFF	TGTGCCAGCAGCTTAAGGGGGCCCCGCGAGCAGTTCTTC
TRBD1	TRBV24-1	TRBJ1-5	-	CATNRDRGHQPQHF	TGTGCCACCAACCGGGACAGGGGGCATCAGCCCCAGCATTTT
-	TRBV6-2/TRBV6-3	TRBJ2-1	-	CASSFGDHEQFF	TGTGCCAGCAGTTTTGGGGACCATGAGCAGTTCTTC
-	TRBV12-3/TRBV12-4	TRBJ1-1	-	CASSVTGLNTGAFF	TGTGCCAGCAGTGTGACAGGTTTGAACACTGGAGCTTTCTTT
TRBD1	TRBV20-1	TRBJ1-2	-	CSAPDRGHYGYTF	TGCAGTGCCCCGGACAGGGGTCACTATGGCTACACCTTC
-	TRBV6-8	TRBJ1-4	-	CASSPSIQGKLFF	TGTGCCAGCAGCCCCAGCATACAAGGAAAACTGTTTTTT
TRBD2	TRBV4-3	TRBJ2-3	few	CASSQEVAGGFTDTQYF	TGCGCCAGCAGCCAAGAGGTCGCGGGGGGCTTCACAGATACGCAGTATTTT
-	TRBV5-4	TRBJ2-3	few	CASSLEGGDLTDTQYF	TGTGCCAGCAGCTTGGAGGGGGGCGACCTCACAGATACGCAGTATTTT
-	TRBV6-1	TRBJ2-3	-	CASSEGTASRLGTDTQYF	TGTGCCAGCAGTGAAGGGACAGCCTCACGATTGGGGACAGATACGCAGTATTTT
TRBD1	TRBV14	TRBJ2-7	-	CASSHDRAHEQYF	TGTGCCAGCAGTCATGACAGGGCCCACGAGCAGTACTTC
-	TRBV7-2	TRBJ2-1	many	CASSFYRDNEQFF	TGTGCCAGCAGCTTCTACAGGGACAATGAGCAGTTCTTC
TRBD1	TRBV7-9	TRBJ1-1	-	CASSPTGTAHTEAFF	TGTGCCAGCAGCCCTACCGGGACAGCGCACACTGAAGCTTTCTTT
TRBD1	TRBV6-2/TRBV6-3	TRBJ1-5	few	CASSPQAGTVSNQPQHF	TGTGCCAGCAGCCCCCAGGCCGGGACAGTTAGCAATCAGCCCCAGCATTTT
-	TRBV7-8	TRBJ2-2	many	CASSLAAGRATGELFF	TGTGCCAGCAGCTTAGCGGCCGGTCGGGCCACCGGGGAGCTGTTTTTT
-	TRBV5-1	TRBJ2-7	-	CANPTGIPRDEQYF	TGCGCCAACCCGACCGGGATCCCAAGGGACGAGCAGTACTTC
-	TRBV25-1	TRBJ2-7	-	CANSPLYEQYF	TGTGCCAATTCACCCCTCTACGAGCAGTACTTC
-	TRBV12-3/TRBV12-4	TRBJ1-1	few	CASILGSTEAFF	TGTGCCAGCATCCTAGGGAGCACTGAAGCTTTCTTT
-	TRBV2	TRBJ2-1	few	CASSDSGGTYNEQFF	TGTGCCAGCAGTGACTCGGGCGGAACCTACAATGAGCAGTTCTTC
TRBD2	TRBV28	TRBJ2-5	-	CASTPAGEYQETQYF	TGTGCCAGCACCCCAGCGGGGGAGTACCAAGAGACCCAGTACTTC
-	TRBV19	TRBJ1-5	few	CASSTRLGGNQPQHF	TGTGCCAGTAGTACCAGGCTCGGTGGCAATCAGCCCCAGCATTTT
-	TRBV2	TRBJ2-2	few	CASSDFGQVDPGELFF	TGTGCCAGCAGTGATTTCGGGCAGGTTGATCCCGGGGAGCTGTTTTTT
-	TRBV27	TRBJ2-6	-	CASSWGGPSGANVLTF	TGTGCCAGCAGTTGGGGTGGGCCCTCTGGGGCCAACGTCCTGACTTTC
-	TRBV6-6	TRBJ1-1	few	CASVDLLEAFF	TGTGCCAGCGTAGACCTCCTTGAAGCTTTCTTT
-	TRBV7-3	TRBJ2-1	-	CTSSLSSGPYNEQFF	TGTACCAGCAGCTTAAGTAGCGGCCCCTACAATGAGCAGTTCTTC
-	TRBV7-9	TRBJ2-2	many	CAINTGELFF	TGTGCCATTAACACCGGGGAGCTGTTTTTT
-	TRBV24-1	TRBJ1-5	few	CATSEKGVGNQPQHF	TGTGCCACCAGTGAAAAGGGTGTGGGCAATCAGCCCCAGCATTTT
-	TRBV7-6	TRBJ2-1	many	CASSLGVGSEQFF	TGTGCCAGCAGCTTAGGGGTCGGGAGTGAGCAGTTCTTC
TRBD2	TRBV7-6	TRBJ2-3	many	CASSLGPLAGGPGDTQYF	TGTGCCAGCAGCTTAGGGCCTCTAGCGGGGGGTCCGGGAGATACGCAGTATTTT
-	TRBV29-1	TRBJ2-1	-	CSVPQSGNEQFF	TGCAGCGTTCCTCAATCAGGGAATGAGCAGTTCTTC
-	TRBV28	TRBJ2-1	-	CASSLGSDLHEQSF	TGTGCCAGCAGTTTAGGAAGTGACCTTCATGAGCAGTCCTTC
-	TRBV7-8	TRBJ2-3	many	CASSPGGRRANTDTQYF	TGTGCCAGCAGCCCCGGAGGGCGGCGGGCGAACACAGATACGCAGTATTTT
-	TRBV27	TRBJ1-1	few	CASSLSWGAVTEAFF	TGTGCCAGCAGTTTATCGTGGGGGGCCGTCACTGAAGCTTTCTTT
-	TRBV12-3/TRBV12-4	TRBJ1-5	-	CASSPGPGQPQHF	TGTGCCAGCAGTCCCGGACCAGGTCAGCCCCAGCATTTT
TRBD1	TRBV7-6	TRBJ1-1	many	CASSLLGQGYTEAFF	TGTGCCAGCAGCTTATTGGGACAGGGGTACACTGAAGCTTTCTTT
-	TRBV4-1	TRBJ2-1	-	CASSQDPEWDEQFF	TGCGCCAGCAGCCAAGATCCCGAGTGGGATGAGCAGTTCTTC
TRBD2	TRBV12-3/TRBV12-4	TRBJ2-5	-	CASSLIKRGKETQYF	TGTGCCAGCAGTTTAATTAAGCGGGGGAAAGAGACCCAGTACTTC
TRBD2	TRBV6-5	TRBJ2-5	-	CASKEGLAGVETQYF	TGTGCCAGCAAGGAGGGACTAGCGGGGGTGGAGACCCAGTACTTC
TRBD1	TRBV11-2	TRBJ1-2	few	CASSLNWDSGPGYTF	TGTGCCAGCAGCTTAAATTGGGACAGCGGGCCCGGCTACACCTTC
-	TRBV4-1	TRBJ1-5	many	CASSQGNQPQHF	TGTGCCAGCAGTCAGGGGAATCAGCCCCAGCATTTT
-	TRBV24-1	TRBJ2-3	-	CATSPNREVTDTQYF	TGTGCCACCAGTCCGAACAGGGAAGTCACAGATACGCAGTATTTT
TRBD2	TRBV2	TRBJ2-1	-	CASRAWPGLAGPEQFF	TGTGCCAGCAGAGCCTGGCCGGGACTAGCGGGGCCTGAGCAGTTCTTC
-	TRBV6-5	TRBJ1-5	-	CATTRGFNQPQHF	TGTGCCACTACCAGGGGCTTCAATCAGCCCCAGCATTTT
TRBD1	TRBV6-6	TRBJ2-7	-	CASSYLTPGTGAYEQYF	TGTGCCAGCAGTTACCTTACACCCGGGACAGGAGCCTACGAGCAGTACTTC
-	TRBV27	TRBJ2-3	few	CASSLSKDNTQYF	TGTGCCAGCAGTTTATCGAAAGATAATACGCAGTATTTT
-	TRBV19	TRBJ1-1	-	CASNIVIGEAFF	TGTGCCAGTAATATAGTCATCGGGGAAGCTTTCTTT
TRBD2	TRBV7-9	TRBJ2-2	-	CATLLAGGANTGELFF	TGTGCCACCCTACTAGCGGGGGGGGCGAACACCGGGGAGCTGTTTTTT
TRBD1	TRBV7-6	TRBJ2-5	few	CASSLARTGQETQYF	TGTGCTAGCAGCTTAGCGAGGACAGGGCAAGAGACCCAGTACTTC
-	TRBV7-2	TRBJ2-5	many	CASSLVAAIQETQYF	TGTGCCAGCAGCTTAGTAGCAGCCATCCAAGAGACCCAGTACTTC
-	TRBV6-6	TRBJ1-3	once	CASTAAGWNTIYF	TGTGCCAGCACCGCCGCAGGGTGGAACACCATATATTTT
-	TRBV18	TRBJ2-7	-	CASSPRETTTYEQYF	TGTGCCAGCTCACCGCGTGAGACTACCACCTACGAGCAGTACTTC
TRBD1	TRBV7-7	TRBJ1-5	-	CASSLAGRGPLHSNQPQHF	TGTGCTAGCAGCTTAGCAGGCAGGGGGCCCCTTCATAGCAATCAGCCCCAGCATTTT